Listed below are T cell receptor beta chains from one sample, sequenced in a study of OX40 agonist ivuxolimab in advanced cancers. Assay: immunoSEQ multiplex PCR; the TCRdb copy retains only in-frame clones and omits some. In the table there are about 58,000 clones, around 83% of which are singletons. Specimen: CD4+ or CD8+ T cells sorted from blood, collected in a trial of the OX40 agonist ivuxolimab. The receptors here all came from an adult with an advanced solid tumor such as melanoma, head and neck, liver or kidney cancer. CDR3s include the opening cysteine and the closing phenylalanine or tryptophan. A D gene is named only where the DNA matches it firmly. Part of the rows lack a size; the others show once, few, many or a class for expanded clones.

NA	TRBV6-5	NA	TRBJ1-1	TGTGCCAGCAGTTACTCGGGCAGGGGAAGGGTTGCCGCTTTCTTT	CASSYSGRGRVAAFF
NA	TRBV7-9	TRBD2	TRBJ2-3	TGTGCCAGCCAGTTTAGCGGGCGCACAGATACGCAGTATTTT	CASQFSGRTDTQYF
NA	TRBV7-9	TRBD2	TRBJ2-7	TGTGCCAGCAGCTTTAGCGGGGCGGTCGAGCAGTACTTC	CASSFSGAVEQYF
few	TRBV5-6	NA	TRBJ1-5	TGTGCCAGCAGCAAGTTCCAGGGGAATCAGCCCCAGCATTTT	CASSKFQGNQPQHF
NA	TRBV10-3	TRBD1	TRBJ1-2	TGTGCCATCAGTGAACCTGACAGGGTTGGCTATGGCTACACCTTC	CAISEPDRVGYGYTF
NA	TRBV7-2	TRBD1	TRBJ1-1	TGTGCCAGCAGCTCACAGACAGGGAAGGTTGGTGGTGAAGCTTTCTTT	CASSSQTGKVGGEAFF
once	TRBV7-6	TRBD1	TRBJ1-2	TGTGCCAGCAGCCCCGGAGGGGGCCGTGGCTACACCTTC	CASSPGGGRGYTF
NA	TRBV10-2	NA	TRBJ1-1	TGCGCCAGCAGTGCGGCGAACACTGAAGCTTTCTTT	CASSAANTEAFF
NA	TRBV2	NA	TRBJ1-6	TGTGCCAGCAGTGTCGAGGCCAGGGCCTATAATTCACCCCTCCACTTT	CASSVEARAYNSPLHF
NA	TRBV5-1	NA	TRBJ2-2	TGCGCCAGCAGCTTGGAGGCCCGGAACACCGGGGAGCTGTTTTTT	CASSLEARNTGELFF
NA	TRBV18	NA	TRBJ2-5	TGTGCCAGCTCACCACCAGGGGGCGGGGAAGAGACCCAGTACTTC	CASSPPGGGEETQYF
NA	TRBV5-1	NA	TRBJ2-1	TGCGCCAGCAGGTTGAGGGCAGGGAGGTCCTACAATGAGCAGTTCTTC	CASRLRAGRSYNEQFF
NA	TRBV6-1	TRBD1	TRBJ1-3	TGTGCCACCCAGAAGGTGGCAGGGGGATCGGACACCATATATTTT	CATQKVAGGSDTIYF
NA	TRBV18	NA	TRBJ1-1	TGTGCCAGCTCACCCGGCTACGGGGGGAATACTGAAGCTTTCTTT	CASSPGYGGNTEAFF
NA	TRBV7-2	NA	TRBJ2-2	TGTGCCAGCAGCCCACAGCGGGCGAACACCGGGGAGCTGTTTTTT	CASSPQRANTGELFF
NA	TRBV5-4	NA	TRBJ2-1	TGTGCCAGCAGCTCAACCCATCGTTCCGATGATTACAATGAGCAGTTCTTC	CASSSTHRSDDYNEQFF
NA	TRBV25-1	NA	TRBJ1-6	TGTGCCAGCAGTGATCTTGGACATTATTCACCCCTCCACTTT	CASSDLGHYSPLHF
NA	TRBV18	NA	TRBJ1-2	TGTGCCAGCTCACCTCGCGGCACTACTTATGGCTACACCTTC	CASSPRGTTYGYTF
NA	TRBV2	NA	TRBJ2-2	TGTGCCAGCAGGGCAGTCAGGGGTATCGGGGAGCTGTTTTTT	CASRAVRGIGELFF
NA	TRBV19	NA	TRBJ2-7	TGTGCCAGTAGAAAATACGCCGGGACAACCTACGAGCAGTACTTC	CASRKYAGTTYEQYF
NA	TRBV18	NA	TRBJ2-5	TGTGCCAGCTCACCAGGGACGGACCAAGAGACCCAGTACTTC	CASSPGTDQETQYF
few	TRBV5-5	TRBD1	TRBJ1-6	TGTGCCAGCAGCTTGGCCCCCACAGGGGGGTCCTATAATTCACCCCTCCACTTT	CASSLAPTGGSYNSPLHF
few	TRBV5-1	NA	TRBJ1-6	TGCGCCAGCAGCTTGCCCCAGGCCGGGGATTCACCCCTCCACTTT	CASSLPQAGDSPLHF
few	TRBV4-1	NA	TRBJ1-6	TGCGCCAGCAGCCAAGATGGCAGGTTCTATAATTCACCCCTCCACTTT	CASSQDGRFYNSPLHF
NA	TRBV2	NA	TRBJ2-7	TGTGCCAGCAGTGAAGGAGACAGGACAACCTACGAGCAGTACTTC	CASSEGDRTTYEQYF
NA	TRBV19	NA	TRBJ1-1	TGTGCCAGTAGACCCCGGGACTCCACTGAAGCTTTCTTT	CASRPRDSTEAFF
NA	TRBV5-1	TRBD1	TRBJ1-1	TGCGCCAGTACAGGGGTCGTGGACACTGAAGCTTTCTTT	CASTGVVDTEAFF
NA	TRBV11-2	NA	TRBJ1-1	TGTGCCAGCAGCAGAAGCGGGGGGGCCCTGAACACTGAAGCTTTCTTT	CASSRSGGALNTEAFF
NA	TRBV4-1	TRBD1	TRBJ1-4	TGCGCCAGCAGCCAAGGGGGGAGGGGGCGGGCTAATGAAAAACTGTTTTTT	CASSQGGRGRANEKLFF
NA	TRBV5-1	NA	TRBJ1-2	TGCGCCAGCAGCGCTACAGTAGGCTATGGCTACACCTTC	CASSATVGYGYTF
once	TRBV11-1	NA	TRBJ2-7	TGTGCCAGCCCCACCTTAGGGGGTAGAAAGGAGCAGTACTTC	CASPTLGGRKEQYF
few	TRBV18	NA	TRBJ1-1	TGTGCCAGCTCACCCCGACCTCGGCCGAACACTGAAGCTTTCTTT	CASSPRPRPNTEAFF
NA	TRBV15	NA	TRBJ1-5	TGTGCCACCAGCAGGAGGACTGATCGGACCCAGCATTTT	CATSRRTDRTQHF
NA	TRBV18	TRBD1	TRBJ2-5	TGTGCCAGCTCACCGGGACAGGGCGGGCAGACCCAGTACTTC	CASSPGQGGQTQYF
NA	TRBV5-1	NA	TRBJ2-7	TGCGCCAGCAGCTTGGCCCCCTTAATCCCGAACTCTCAGGACGAGCAGTACTTC	CASSLAPLIPNSQDEQYF
NA	TRBV5-8	NA	TRBJ1-1	TGTGCCAGCAGCTTGTTCAGGGGTACCAGTCTTGGGAACACTGAAGCTTTCTTT	CASSLFRGTSLGNTEAFF
NA	TRBV27	NA	TRBJ2-7	TGTGCCAGCAGTCAGGACACTGGGGACGAGCAGTACTTC	CASSQDTGDEQYF
NA	TRBV19	NA	TRBJ2-3	TGTGCCAGTAGTATGGCTGATACGCAGTATTTT	CASSMADTQYF
NA	TRBV12-5	TRBD1	TRBJ2-3	TGTGCTAGTGGTTCGCCCCCGACAGGGGGTCGGGCAGATACGCAGTATTTT	CASGSPPTGGRADTQYF
NA	TRBV6-1	NA	TRBJ1-6	TGTGCCAGCAGTACGGGGGCACCCCTCCACTTT	CASSTGAPLHF